This T cell receptor beta chain comes out of a study of cytomegalovirus exposure and HLA in healthy donors. Trimming took 0 bases from V and 5 from J; bases not matched to a gene: 9. From germline, CDR1 is MGHRA and CDR2 YSYEKL. The CDR3 extends over 17 amino acids. With 60 Vbeta and 13 Jbeta primers, the PCR was carried out. Some clones are missing from TCRdb's copy, which holds only in-frame ones; the method was immunoSEQ multiplex PCR. In the table there are 160,000 or so clones, roughly 77% of which are singletons. The TCR sequence derives from a man younger than 30 in good health and CMV-seropositive. The chain couples TRBV4-1 to TRBJ1-4; 7 nucleotides match TRBD1. Sequencing was done on a sample of PBMCs. The CDR3 spells CASSQETRQGRNEKLFF. CDR3 nucleotide sequence: TGCGCCAGCAGCCAAGAAACGAGACAGGGCCGCAATGAAAAACTGTTTTTT.